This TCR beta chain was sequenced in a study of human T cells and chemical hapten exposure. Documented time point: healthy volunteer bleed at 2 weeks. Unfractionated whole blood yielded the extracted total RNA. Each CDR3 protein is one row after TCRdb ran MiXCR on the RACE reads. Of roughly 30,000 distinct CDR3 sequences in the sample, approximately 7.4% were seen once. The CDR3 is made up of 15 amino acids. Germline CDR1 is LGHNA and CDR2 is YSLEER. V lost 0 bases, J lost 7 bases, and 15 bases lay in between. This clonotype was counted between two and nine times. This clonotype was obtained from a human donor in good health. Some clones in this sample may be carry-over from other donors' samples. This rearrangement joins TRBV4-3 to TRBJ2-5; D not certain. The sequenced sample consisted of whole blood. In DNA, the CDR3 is TGCGCCAGCAGCCAAGATATTGGGCCCGTCGGGACCCAGTACTTC. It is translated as CASSQDIGPVGTQYF.